The clone carrying this T cell receptor beta chain was picked up a small number of times. Its specificity is unknown. PBMC-derived CD4+ and CD8+ T cells were sorted. The sample belongs to a study of CD8+ T cells in alopecia areata. Germline V gene sequence: CDR1 MDHEN, CDR2 SYDVKM. Trimming cost V 3 bases and J 0 bases, with 10 bases left between them. CDR3 length: 15 amino acids. Study-wide findings and caveats: Lesional scalp displayed greater clonality than normal scalp, most notably in alopecia totalis/universalis.

cDNA prepared by RNA extraction and subsequent reverse transcription served as the template for sequencing. Produced via immunoSEQ multiplex PCR; TCRdb's table is partial and in-frame only. Of fewer than 90,000 clones in the sample, 45% to 60% were seen once. Sequencing was carried out using NKG2D-high CD8+ T cells sorted from blood. The chain carries TRBV28 and TRBJ2-3; D call uncertain. The clonotype was recovered from a human donor with alopecia areata. The CDR3 spells CASSFPDLSTDTQYF. The CDR3 DNA reads as TGTGCCAGCAGTTTCCCAGACCTGAGCACAGATACGCAGTATTTT.